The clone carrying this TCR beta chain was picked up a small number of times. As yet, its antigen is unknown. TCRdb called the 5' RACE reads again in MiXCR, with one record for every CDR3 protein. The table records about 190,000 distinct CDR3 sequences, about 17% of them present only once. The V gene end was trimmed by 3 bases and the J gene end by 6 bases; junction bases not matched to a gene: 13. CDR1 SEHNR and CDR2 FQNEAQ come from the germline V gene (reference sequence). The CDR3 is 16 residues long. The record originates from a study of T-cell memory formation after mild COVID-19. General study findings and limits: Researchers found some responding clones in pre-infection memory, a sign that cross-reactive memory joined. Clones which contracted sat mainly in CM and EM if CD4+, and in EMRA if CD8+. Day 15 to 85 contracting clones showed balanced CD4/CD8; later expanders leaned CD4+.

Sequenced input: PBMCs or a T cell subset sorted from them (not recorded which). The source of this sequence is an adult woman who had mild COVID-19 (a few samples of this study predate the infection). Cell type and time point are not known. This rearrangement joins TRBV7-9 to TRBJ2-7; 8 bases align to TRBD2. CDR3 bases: TGTGCCAGCAGCTTTTTCGGGGGGGCAGGAGAAGGCGAGCAGTACTTC. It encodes CASSFFGGAGEGEQYF.